The sequence of this T cell receptor beta chain was determined in a study of T-cell memory formation after mild COVID-19. Study in general: Largely, the TCR clusters proved donor specific. Findings and caveats of the study: The finding that pre-infection memory included some responding clones suggested that cross-reactive memory joined. Proof of SARS-CoV-2 specificity was absent for the second-wave clones that crested on day 37. Clones that got smaller from day 15 to 85 had even CD4/CD8, while clones growing later tipped toward CD4+.

MiXCR was run by TCRdb on the 5' RACE reads, yielding one entry per CDR3 protein. The table has under 650,000 distinct CDR3 sequences, about a sixth seen once. This clonotype was counted between two and nine times. Its antigen is undetermined. The CDR3 consists of 18 residues. Germline CDR1 is SSHAT and CDR2 is FNYEAQ (reference sequence). Trimming shortened V by 5 bases and J by 4 bases, and 26 bases separated the two germline ends. This rearrangement joins TRBV7-7 to TRBJ2-5; D is uncertain. Sequencing was done on a sample of PBMCs or a T cell subset sorted from them (not recorded which). The source of this sequence is an adult woman who had mild COVID-19 (a few samples of this study predate the infection). Cell type and time point are not known. CDR3 DNA sequence: TGTGCCAGCAGCCCCAACCCAGGATTATCGACAACGGCAGAGACCCAGTACTTC. Protein: CASSPNPGLSTTAETQYF.